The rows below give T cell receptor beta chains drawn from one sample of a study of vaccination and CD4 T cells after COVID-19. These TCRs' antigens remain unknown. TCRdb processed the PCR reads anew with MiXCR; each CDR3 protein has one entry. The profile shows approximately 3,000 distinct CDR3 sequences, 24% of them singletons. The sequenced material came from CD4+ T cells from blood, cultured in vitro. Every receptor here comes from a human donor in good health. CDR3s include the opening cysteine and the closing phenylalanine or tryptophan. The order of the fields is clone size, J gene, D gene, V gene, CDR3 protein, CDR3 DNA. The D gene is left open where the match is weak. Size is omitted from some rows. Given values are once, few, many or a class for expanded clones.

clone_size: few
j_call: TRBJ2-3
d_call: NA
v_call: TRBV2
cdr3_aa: CASSLGLSRQYF
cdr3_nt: TGTGCCAGCAGTCTGGGTCTTTCTCGACAGTATTTT

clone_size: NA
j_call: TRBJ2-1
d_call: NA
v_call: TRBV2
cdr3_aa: CASGRLGSLSEQFF
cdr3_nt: TGTGCCAGCGGACGGTTAGGGAGCCTGAGTGAGCAGTTCTTC

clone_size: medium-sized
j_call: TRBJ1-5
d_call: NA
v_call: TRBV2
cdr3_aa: CASSATGGTQPQHF
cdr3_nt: TGTGCCAGCAGCGCTACAGGTGGGACTCAGCCCCAGCATTTT

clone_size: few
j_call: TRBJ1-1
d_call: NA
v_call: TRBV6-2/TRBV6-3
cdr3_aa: CASLTEMNTEAFF
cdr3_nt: TGTGCCAGCTTGACCGAAATGAACACTGAAGCTTTCTTT

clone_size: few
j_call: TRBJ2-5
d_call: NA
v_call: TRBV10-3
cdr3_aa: CAISGDRETQYF
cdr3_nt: TGTGCCATCAGTGGGGATAGGGAGACCCAGTACTTC

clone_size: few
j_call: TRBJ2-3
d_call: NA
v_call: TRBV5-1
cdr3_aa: CASSLASPPDTQYF
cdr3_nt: TGCGCCAGCAGCTTGGCCTCTCCCCCGGATACGCAGTATTTT

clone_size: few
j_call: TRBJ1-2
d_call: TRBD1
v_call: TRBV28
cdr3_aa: CASWDRGSYGYTF
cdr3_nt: TGTGCCAGCTGGGACAGGGGGAGCTATGGCTACACCTTC

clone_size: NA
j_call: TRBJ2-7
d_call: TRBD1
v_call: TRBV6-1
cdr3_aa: CASSSGTGVSYEQYF
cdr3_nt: TGTGCCAGCAGCTCCGGGACAGGGGTATCCTACGAGCAGTACTTC

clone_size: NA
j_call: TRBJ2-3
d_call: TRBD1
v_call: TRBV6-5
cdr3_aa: CASSYSDRGRADTQYF
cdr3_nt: TGTGCCAGCAGTTACTCGGACAGGGGGCGCGCAGATACGCAGTATTTT

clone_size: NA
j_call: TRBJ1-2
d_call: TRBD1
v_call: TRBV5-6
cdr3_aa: CASSLALGQNYGYTF
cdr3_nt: TGTGCCAGCAGCTTGGCCCTGGGACAGAACTATGGCTACACCTTC

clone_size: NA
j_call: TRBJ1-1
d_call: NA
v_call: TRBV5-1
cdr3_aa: CASSLGQGLNTEAFF
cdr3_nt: TGCGCCAGCAGCTTGGGTCAGGGACTGAACACTGAAGCTTTCTTT

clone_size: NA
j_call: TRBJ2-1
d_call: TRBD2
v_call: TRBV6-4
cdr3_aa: CASSATSGTYNEQFF
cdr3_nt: TGTGCCAGCAGCGCCACTAGCGGGACCTACAATGAGCAGTTCTTC

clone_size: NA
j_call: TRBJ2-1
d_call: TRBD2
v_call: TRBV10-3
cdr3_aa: CAISEDISGSSYNEQFF
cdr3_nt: TGTGCCATCAGTGAGGACATTAGCGGGAGTTCCTACAATGAGCAGTTCTTC

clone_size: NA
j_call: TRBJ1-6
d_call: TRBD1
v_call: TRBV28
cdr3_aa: CASSLPGQGSPLHF
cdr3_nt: TGTGCCAGCAGTTTACCGGGACAGGGTTCACCCCTCCACTTT

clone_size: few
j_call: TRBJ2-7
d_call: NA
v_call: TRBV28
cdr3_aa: CASSLWGTGSTYEQYF
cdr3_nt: TGTGCCAGCAGTTTATGGGGAACGGGGAGCACCTACGAGCAGTACTTC

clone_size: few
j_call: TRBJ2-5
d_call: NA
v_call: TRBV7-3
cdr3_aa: CASSLTARETQYF
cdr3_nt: TGTGCCAGCAGCTTAACGGCCCGAGAGACCCAGTACTTC

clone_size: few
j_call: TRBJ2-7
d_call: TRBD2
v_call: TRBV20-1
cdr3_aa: CSAWGSRTSGAYEQYF
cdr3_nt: TGCAGTGCCTGGGGATCTCGGACTAGCGGTGCCTACGAGCAGTACTTC

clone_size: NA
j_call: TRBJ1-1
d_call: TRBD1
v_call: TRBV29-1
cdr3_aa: CSVDRGRHTEAFF
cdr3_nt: TGCAGCGTTGATAGGGGGCGTCACACTGAAGCTTTCTTT

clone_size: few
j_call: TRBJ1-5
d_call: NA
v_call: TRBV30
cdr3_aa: CAWSPSVNQPQHF
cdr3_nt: TGTGCCTGGAGCCCTAGCGTTAATCAGCCCCAGCATTTT

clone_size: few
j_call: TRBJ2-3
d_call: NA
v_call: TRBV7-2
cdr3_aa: CASSLVSTSTDTQYF
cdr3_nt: TGTGCCAGCAGCTTAGTTAGCACTAGCACAGATACGCAGTATTTT

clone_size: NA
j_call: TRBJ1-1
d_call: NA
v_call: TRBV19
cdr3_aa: CASSKTGRVWMNTEAFF
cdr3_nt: TGTGCCAGTAGTAAAACAGGGAGAGTTTGGATGAACACTGAAGCTTTCTTT

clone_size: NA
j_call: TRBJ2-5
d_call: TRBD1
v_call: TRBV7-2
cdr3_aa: CASSSVGQQQETQYF
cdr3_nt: TGTGCCAGCAGCTCAGTGGGACAGCAGCAAGAGACCCAGTACTTC

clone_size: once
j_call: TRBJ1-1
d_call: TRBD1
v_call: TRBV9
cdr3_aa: CASSPHTGGTEAFF
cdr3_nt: TGTGCCAGCAGCCCCCATACAGGGGGCACTGAAGCTTTCTTT

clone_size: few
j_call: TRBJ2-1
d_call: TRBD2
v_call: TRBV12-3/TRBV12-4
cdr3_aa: CASSRPGGGEYEQFF
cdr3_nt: TGTGCCAGCAGCCGACCGGGCGGGGGGGAGTATGAGCAGTTCTTC

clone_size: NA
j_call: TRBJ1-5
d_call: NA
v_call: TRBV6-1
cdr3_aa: CASSPRVGQSNQPQHF
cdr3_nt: TGTGCCAGCAGTCCACGGGTCGGACAGAGCAATCAGCCCCAGCATTTT

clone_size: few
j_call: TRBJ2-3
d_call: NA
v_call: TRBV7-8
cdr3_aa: CASSLFGRRDTQYF
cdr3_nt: TGTGCCAGCAGCTTATTCGGGAGAAGAGATACGCAGTATTTT